These T cell receptor beta chains were read from a single sample in a study of neurological immune-mediated disorders. MiXCR, run by TCRdb on the 5' RACE reads, gives a single entry per CDR3 protein. The profile shows about 38,000 distinct CDR3 sequences, 7.2% of them singletons. Sequencing input: CD4+ T cells from blood. These TCRs come from a man aged 50 to 59 in good health. The CDR3 runs from the conserved cysteine through the conserved F or W. Each record gives: CDR3 protein, CDR3 DNA, J gene, V gene, D gene, clone size. A D gene is named only where the DNA matches it firmly. The size entry is marked missing in some rows and otherwise reads once, few, many or a size class.

CANGVRVQYF | TGTGCCAATGGGGTTAGAGTTCAGTACTTC | TRBJ2-5 | TRBV6-4 | . | few
CSANDGTTSTDTQYF | TGCAGTGCTAACGACGGGACTACAAGCACAGATACGCAGTATTTT | TRBJ2-3 | TRBV20-1 | TRBD2 | many
CASSHLSDEQFF | TGTGCCAGCAGCCACCTATCGGATGAGCAGTTCTTC | TRBJ2-1 | TRBV4-2 | . | many
CASSIQPGESQPQHF | TGTGCCAGTAGTATCCAACCCGGGGAAAGTCAGCCCCAGCATTTT | TRBJ1-5 | TRBV19 | . | .
CASSLELKGETQYF | TGCGCCAGCAGCTTGGAACTTAAGGGAGAGACCCAGTACTTC | TRBJ2-5 | TRBV5-1 | . | many
CASSQGTDSYNEQFF | TGTGCCAGCAGCCAAGGGACGGACTCCTACAATGAGCAGTTCTTC | TRBJ2-1 | TRBV4-2 | . | many
CSAREGNNEQFF | TGCAGTGCTAGAGAAGGGAACAATGAGCAGTTCTTC | TRBJ2-1 | TRBV20-1 | . | many
CSASDPGYEQYF | TGCAGCGCTTCAGACCCGGGCTACGAGCAGTACTTC | TRBJ2-7 | TRBV29-1 | . | many
CASSPVEGTEAFF | TGTGCCAGCTCACCAGTCGAAGGAACTGAAGCTTTCTTT | TRBJ1-1 | TRBV18 | . | many
CASSTGQGRYEQYF | TGTGCCAGCAGCACAGGACAGGGGAGGTACGAGCAGTACTTC | TRBJ2-7 | TRBV7-2 | TRBD1 | many
CATSRAVRAGNQPQHF | TGTGCCACCAGCAGAGCCGTCCGGGCAGGCAATCAGCCCCAGCATTTT | TRBJ1-5 | TRBV15 | . | many
CASSFGQGGTEAFF | TGTGCCAGCAGTTTCGGACAGGGGGGGACTGAAGCTTTCTTT | TRBJ1-1 | TRBV6-2/TRBV6-3 | TRBD1 | many
CAWSSGQITEAFF | TGTGCCTGGAGTTCAGGACAGATAACTGAAGCTTTCTTT | TRBJ1-1 | TRBV30 | . | few
CASSRGTGPSEQYF | TGTGCCAGCAGTAGGGGGACAGGGCCCAGCGAGCAGTACTTC | TRBJ2-7 | TRBV6-2/TRBV6-3 | TRBD1 | .
CASILTGDQPQHF | TGTGCCAGCATTTTGACAGGGGATCAGCCCCAGCATTTT | TRBJ1-5 | TRBV6-1 | TRBD1 | many
CASSVASAGGEQFF | TGTGCCAGCAGCGTAGCTTCCGCGGGAGGTGAGCAGTTCTTC | TRBJ2-1 | TRBV9 | TRBD2 | .
CASSPREDTEAFF | TGTGCCAGCTCACCACGGGAGGACACTGAAGCTTTCTTT | TRBJ1-1 | TRBV18 | . | many
CSVSHRAGANVLTF | TGCAGCGTGTCCCACAGGGCTGGGGCCAACGTCCTGACTTTC | TRBJ2-6 | TRBV29-1 | . | many
CASSPPASYNEQFF | TGTGCCAGCTCACCTCCGGCTAGCTACAATGAGCAGTTCTTC | TRBJ2-1 | TRBV18 | . | .
CVARGSYNEQFF | TGTGTTGCCCGGGGGTCCTACAATGAGCAGTTCTTC | TRBJ2-1 | TRBV27 | . | many
CASSWGQGGSTNEKLFF | TGTGCCAGCAGCTGGGGCCAGGGGGGCTCAACTAATGAAAAACTGTTTTTT | TRBJ1-4 | TRBV11-2 | TRBD1 | many
CAISEGNSGRGNEQFF | TGTGCCATCAGTGAGGGTAATAGCGGGAGAGGTAATGAGCAGTTCTTC | TRBJ2-1 | TRBV10-3 | TRBD2 | many
CASGRRGQWADEQYF | TGTGCCAGCGGCCGACGGGGACAGTGGGCGGATGAGCAGTACTTC | TRBJ2-7 | TRBV7-2 | TRBD1 | .
CASSPGQYVNEQFF | TGTGCCAGCAGCCCGGGACAGTACGTCAATGAGCAGTTCTTC | TRBJ2-1 | TRBV7-9 | TRBD1 | many
CASSSGPAHEQFF | TGTGCCAGCAGCTCCGGACCAGCACATGAGCAGTTCTTC | TRBJ2-1 | TRBV11-3 | . | .
CASSPLDSPLHF | TGTGCCAGCAGTCCCCTTGATTCACCCCTCCACTTT | TRBJ1-6 | TRBV6-5 | . | many
CASSQRISAGGPDTQYF | TGCGCCAGCAGCCAACGAATCTCGGCGGGAGGGCCAGATACGCAGTATTTT | TRBJ2-3 | TRBV5-1 | TRBD2 | many
CASSPGTVTGELFF | TGTGCCAGCAGCCCCGGGACAGTGACCGGGGAGCTGTTTTTT | TRBJ2-2 | TRBV12-3/TRBV12-4 | TRBD1 | .